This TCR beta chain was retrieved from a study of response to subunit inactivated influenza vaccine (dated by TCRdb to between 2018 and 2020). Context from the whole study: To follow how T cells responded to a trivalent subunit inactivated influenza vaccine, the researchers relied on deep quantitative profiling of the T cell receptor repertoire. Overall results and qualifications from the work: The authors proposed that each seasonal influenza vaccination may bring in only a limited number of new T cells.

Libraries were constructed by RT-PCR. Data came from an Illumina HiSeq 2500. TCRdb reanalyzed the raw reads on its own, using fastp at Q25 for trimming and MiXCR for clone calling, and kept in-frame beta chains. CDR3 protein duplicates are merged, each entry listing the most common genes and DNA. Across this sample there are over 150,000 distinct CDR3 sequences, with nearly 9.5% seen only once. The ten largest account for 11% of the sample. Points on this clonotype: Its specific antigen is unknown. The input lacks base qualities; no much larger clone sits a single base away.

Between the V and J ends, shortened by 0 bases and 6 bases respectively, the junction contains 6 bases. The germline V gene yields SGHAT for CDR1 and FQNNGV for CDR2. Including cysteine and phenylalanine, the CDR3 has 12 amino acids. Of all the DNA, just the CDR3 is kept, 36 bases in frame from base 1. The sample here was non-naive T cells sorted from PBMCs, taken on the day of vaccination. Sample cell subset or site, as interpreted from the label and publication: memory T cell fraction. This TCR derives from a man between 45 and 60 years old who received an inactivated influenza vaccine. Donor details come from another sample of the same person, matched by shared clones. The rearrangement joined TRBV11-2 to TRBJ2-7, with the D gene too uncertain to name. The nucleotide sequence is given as TGTGCCAGCAGCTTAGATGCCGGCGAGCAGTACTTC. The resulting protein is CASSLDAGEQYF.